The 20 T cell receptor beta chains presented below share a single source sample, sequenced in a study of CD8 T cells in Susac syndrome. Random hexamers were used to reverse transcribe the RNA input (about 0.5 to 1 ug). MiXCR, run by TCRdb on the immunoSEQ multiplex PCR reads, gives a single entry per CDR3 protein. This repertoire shows some 190,000 distinct CDR3 sequences, about 95% found once; its top ten account for 0.08% to 0.11%. The sequencing input was CD4+ T cells from PBMCs. The receptor source for this set is a human donor in good health.

The chain links TRBV29-1 to TRBJ1-2; 7 bases line up with TRBD1. V was pared by 7 bases and J by 8 bases, with 19 bases of the junction left unmatched. The CDR3 length is 15 residues. CDR1 is SQVTM and CDR2 is ANQGSEA in the germline V gene. The CDR3 region has the DNA TGCAGCGCCGCGGACAGGAACACCCCGAGGTTGGGCTACACCTTC. The encoded protein is CSAADRNTPRLGYTF. The entire variable domain, with the rest obtained from reference TRBV29-1 and TRBJ1-2, is as follows: SAVISQKPSRDICQRGTSLTIQCQVDSQVTMMFWYRQQPGQSLTLIATANQGSEATYESGFVIDKFPISRPNLTFSTLTVSNMSPEDSSIYLCSAADRNTPRLGYTFGSGTRLTVV.

This clonotype was counted once. V gene TRBV6-5 combines with J gene TRBJ2-7; D unclear. Germline-derived CDR1 and CDR2 are MNHEY and SVGAGI. CDR3 length: 14 amino acids. The V and J ends lost 0 bases and 3 bases respectively, with 9 bases between them. The CDR3: CASSYSPEDYEQYF. CDR3 sequence (DNA): TGTGCCAGCAGTTACTCTCCGGAAGACTACGAGCAGTACTTC.

The V call is TRBV29-1, the J call TRBJ2-1, with TRBD2 matching 15 bases. Trimming cost V 3 bases and J 9 bases; bases outside gene matches: 3. From germline, CDR1 is SQVTM and CDR2 ANQGSEA. The CDR3 consists of 14 residues. CDR3 loop: CSVDGLAGGLEQFF. For the CDR3, the DNA is TGCAGCGTTGACGGACTAGCGGGGGGGCTTGAGCAGTTCTTC.

In its sample, this clonotype was seen a few times. The chain uses TRBV27 and TRBJ1-2; no clear D. Per germline, CDR1 MNHEY and CDR2 SMNVEV (reference sequence). CDR3 length: 13 residues. Trimming took off 3 bases at V and 0 bases at J, with 5 bases between the two ends. CDR3 amino acids: CASSLKSNYGYTF. The CDR3 nucleotides read TGTGCCAGCAGTTTGAAGTCTAACTATGGCTACACCTTC.

This clonotype showed up just once. V is TRBV28 and J is TRBJ1-5, with 10 bases lining up with TRBD1. Germline CDR1 and CDR2: MDHEN and SYDVKM. The CDR3 is made up of 16 amino acids. V trimming: 4 bases; J trimming: 6 bases; junction bases outside the gene matches: 9. CDR3 DNA sequence: TGTGCCAGCAGTTCCTTCTTCGGGGACAGGGGTCAGCCCCAGCATTTT. Translating gives CASSSFFGDRGQPQHF.

This chain uses TRBV5-4 with TRBJ2-1; 8 nucleotides agree with TRBD2. The germline V gene encodes CDR1 SGHNT and CDR2 YYREEE (reference sequence). The CDR3 spans 16 residues. The junction had 4 bases not matched to a gene; V was cut back by 1 base and J by 1 base. The CDR3 region is CASSLQPGGSYNEQFF. CDR3 nucleotide sequence: TGTGCCAGCAGCTTGCAACCGGGGGGGTCCTACAATGAGCAGTTCTTC.

The gene calls are TRBV6-1 and TRBJ1-5, with D maybe TRBD1 (6 bases). This CDR3 has 13 residues. The V gene's germline CDR1 is MNHNS and CDR2 SASEGT. V was shortened by 4 bases and J by 7 bases, with 11 bases between the two germline ends. The CDR3 loop reads CASSGQAGQPQHF. DNA of the CDR3: TGTGCCAGCAGTGGACAGGCGGGACAGCCCCAGCATTTT.

J is TRBJ2-1 and V is TRBV28; D perhaps matches TRBD1 (5 bases). CDR1 MDHEN and CDR2 SYDVKM come from the germline V gene. The CDR3 spans 12 residues. Trimming pared 7 bases from V and 6 bases from J, leaving 10 bases between. The CDR3 nucleotides are TGTGCCAGCAACCAGGGAACCAATGAGCAGTTCTTC. It codes for CASNQGTNEQFF.

In nucleotides, the CDR3 is TGTGCCAGCAGCTTTGGTCTGAACACTGAAGCTTTCTTT. Translating gives CASSFGLNTEAFF. The rearrangement links TRBV7-2 to TRBJ1-1; no reliable D call. Trimming took 3 bases from V and 0 from J, leaving 5 bases between them. There are 13 residues in the CDR3. CDR1 is SGHTA and CDR2 is FQGNSA in the germline V gene.

Of note for this clonotype: Mismatch with germline at one junction end may stem from a read error. The rearrangement uses TRBV3-1 and TRBJ1-1, with D unclear. The CDR3 sequence is 13 residues long. Per the germline V gene, CDR1 is LGHDT and CDR2 is YNNKEL (reference sequence). The CDR3, as DNA: TGTGCCAGCATCCAAATGGAGAACACTGAAGCTTTCTTT. Amino acid sequence: CASIQMENTEAFF.

The genes are TRBV19 and TRBJ2-5; 15 positions match TRBD2. The CDR3 contains 16 residues. CDR1 is LNHDA, CDR2 SQIVND, per germline (reference sequence). V trimming: 5 bases; J trimming: 2 bases; junction bases outside the gene matches: 3. The CDR3 loop reads CASSPGLAGGQETQYF. Written as DNA, the CDR3 is TGTGCCAGTAGTCCTGGACTAGCGGGGGGGCAAGAGACCCAGTACTTC.

This chain joins TRBV5-1 and TRBJ2-1; D unclear. The V end lost 10 bases, the J end lost 6 bases, and 20 bases lay between the germline ends. CDR3 length: 14 residues. The germline CDR1 and CDR2 sequences are SGHRS and YFSETQ. The chain's CDR3 is CAGRQEYSSNEQFF. The CDR3 region has the DNA TGCGCCGGACGCCAGGAGTACAGCTCCAATGAGCAGTTCTTC.

V and J are TRBV7-2 and TRBJ1-1; no firm D call. Germline V lookup: CDR1 SGHTA, CDR2 FQGNSA. Trimming removed 5 bases from V and 1 base from J, with 8 bases in between. This CDR3 spans 13 amino acids. CDR3: CASSPWSNTEAFF. CDR3 nucleotides: TGTGCCAGCAGCCCGTGGTCGAACACTGAAGCTTTCTTT.

The J gene is TRBJ2-3, the V gene TRBV12-3 or TRBV12-4; D perhaps matches TRBD2 (8 bases). This CDR3 comprises 16 residues. Trimming shortened V by 6 bases and J by 3 bases, and 19 bases separated the two germline ends. CDR3 protein: CASSPTSARGTDTQYF. The CDR3 coding sequence is TGTGCCAGCAGCCCGACTAGCGCCAGGGGGACAGATACGCAGTATTTT.

The genes are TRBV6-5 and TRBJ1-3; 9 nucleotides agree with TRBD1. This CDR3 contains 14 residues. Germline V lookup: CDR1 MNHEY, CDR2 SVGAGI. Trimming cost V 8 bases and J 1 base; bases outside gene matches: 3. Here the CDR3 reads CASGGQGSGNTIYF. CDR3 nucleotides: TGTGCCAGCGGGGGACAGGGATCTGGAAACACCATATATTTT.

The chain joins TRBV30 to TRBJ2-3, with TRBD1 matching 10 bases. The germline V gene has CDR1 GTSNPN and CDR2 SVGIG (reference sequence). V trimming: 5 bases; J trimming: 1 base; junction bases outside the gene matches: 0. The CDR3 length is 13 residues. In DNA form, the CDR3 reads TGTGCCTGGGGGACAGGGGGCACAGATACGCAGTATTTT. Protein sequence: CAWGTGGTDTQYF.

The chain employs TRBV5-4 and TRBJ2-7; 7 bases line up with TRBD1. V was pared by 0 bases and J by 2 bases, with 8 bases of the junction left unmatched. Germline lookup yields CDR1 SGHNT and CDR2 YYREEE (reference sequence). This CDR3 has 16 residues. The CDR3 nucleotides read TGTGCCAGCAGCTTGGACACCACAGGGGCACCCTACGAGCAGTACGTC. Its protein product is CASSLDTTGAPYEQYV.

J is TRBJ2-7 and V is TRBV18; D unresolved. The CDR3 length is 13 residues. Germline lookup yields CDR1 KGHSH and CDR2 LQKENI. Trimming left V 2 bases short and J 3 bases short, with 8 bases between. The CDR3 is CASSPLSGYEQYF. CDR3 DNA: TGTGCCAGCTCACCATTGAGTGGCTACGAGCAGTACTTC. The whole variable domain, remainder taken from reference TRBV18 and TRBJ2-7, is NAGVMQNPRHLVRRRGQEARLRCSPMKGHSHVYWYRQLPEEGLKFMVYLQKENIIDESGMPKERFSAEFPKEGPSILRIQQVVRGDSAAYFCASSPLSGYEQYFGPGTRLTVT.

V is TRBV24-1 and J is TRBJ2-5; 10 bases map to TRBD1. Per the germline V gene, CDR1 is KGHDR and CDR2 is SFDVKD. CDR3 size: 14 residues. J lost 10 bases, V lost 4 bases, and 8 bases had no gene match. CDR3 in DNA: TGTGCCACCAGTGACAGGGACAGGGGTCGGGGCCAGTACTTC. It encodes CATSDRDRGRGQYF.

The CDR3 DNA reads TGTGCCAGCAGCCAATCCTACAGGGGGCACTACGAGCAGTACTTC. This translates into CASSQSYRGHYEQYF. V and J are TRBV3-1 and TRBJ2-7, with 9 bases aligning to TRBD1. V dropped 2 bases and J dropped 3; count of bases not matched to a gene: 5. This CDR3 is 15 amino acids long. Germline assignment: CDR1 LGHDT and CDR2 YNNKEL (reference sequence).